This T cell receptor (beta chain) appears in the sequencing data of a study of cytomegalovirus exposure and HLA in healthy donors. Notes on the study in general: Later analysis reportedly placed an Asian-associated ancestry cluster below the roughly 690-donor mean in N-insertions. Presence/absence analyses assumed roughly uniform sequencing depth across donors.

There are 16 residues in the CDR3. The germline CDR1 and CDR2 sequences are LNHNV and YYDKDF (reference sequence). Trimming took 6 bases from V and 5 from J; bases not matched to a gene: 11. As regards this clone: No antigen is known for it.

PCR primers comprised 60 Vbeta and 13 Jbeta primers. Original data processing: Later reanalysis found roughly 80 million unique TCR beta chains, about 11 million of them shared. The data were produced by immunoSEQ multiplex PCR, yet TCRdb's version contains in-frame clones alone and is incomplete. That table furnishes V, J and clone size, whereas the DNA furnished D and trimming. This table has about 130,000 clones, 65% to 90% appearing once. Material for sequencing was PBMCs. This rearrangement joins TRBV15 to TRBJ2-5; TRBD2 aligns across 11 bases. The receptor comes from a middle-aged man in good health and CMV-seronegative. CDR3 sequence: CATRQGAGLAGETQYF. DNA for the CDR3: TGTGCCACCAGACAGGGGGCTGGACTAGCGGGCGAGACCCAGTACTTC.